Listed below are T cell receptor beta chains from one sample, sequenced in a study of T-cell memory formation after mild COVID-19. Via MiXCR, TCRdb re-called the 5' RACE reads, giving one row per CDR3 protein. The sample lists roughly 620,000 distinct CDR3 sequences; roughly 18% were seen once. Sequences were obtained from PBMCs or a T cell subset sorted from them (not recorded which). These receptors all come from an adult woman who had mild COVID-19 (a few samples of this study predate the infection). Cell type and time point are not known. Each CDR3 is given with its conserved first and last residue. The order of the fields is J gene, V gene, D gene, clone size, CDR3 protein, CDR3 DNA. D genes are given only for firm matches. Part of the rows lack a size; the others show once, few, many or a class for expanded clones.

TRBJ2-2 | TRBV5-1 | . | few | CASSHDDTGELFF | TGCGCCAGCAGCCACGATGACACCGGGGAGCTGTTTTTT
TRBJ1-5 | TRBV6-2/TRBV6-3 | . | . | CASSYPPGNQPQHF | TGTGCCAGCAGTTACCCTCCGGGCAATCAGCCCCAGCATTTT
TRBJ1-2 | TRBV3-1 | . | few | CASSQDWGYTF | TGTGCCAGCAGCCAAGACTGGGGCTACACCTTC
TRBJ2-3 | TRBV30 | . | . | CAWLGGVGTDTQYF | TGTGCCTGGCTCGGCGGGGTTGGGACAGATACGCAGTATTTT
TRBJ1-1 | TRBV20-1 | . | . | CSARQVVEAFF | TGCAGTGCTAGACAGGTCGTGGAAGCTTTCTTT
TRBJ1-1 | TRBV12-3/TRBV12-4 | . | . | CASSPQAGYPNTEAFF | TGTGCCAGCAGCCCTCAGGCGGGTTACCCCAACACTGAAGCTTTCTTT
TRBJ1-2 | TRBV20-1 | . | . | CSARDQGGGYTF | TGCAGTGCTAGAGATCAAGGGGGAGGCTACACCTTC
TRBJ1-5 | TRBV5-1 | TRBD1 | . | CASSPTGGVQPQHF | TGCGCCAGCAGCCCGACAGGGGGCGTCCAGCCCCAGCATTTT
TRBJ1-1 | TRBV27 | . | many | CASSLSAGAEAFF | TGTGCCAGCAGTCTTTCCGCAGGGGCTGAAGCTTTCTTT
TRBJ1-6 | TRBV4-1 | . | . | CASSQAPGLSPLHF | TGCGCCAGCAGCCAAGCCCCGGGTTTGTCACCCCTCCACTTT
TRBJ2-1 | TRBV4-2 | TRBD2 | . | CASSQRASGRLNEQFF | TGTGCCAGCAGCCAACGAGCTAGCGGGAGGTTGAATGAGCAGTTCTTC
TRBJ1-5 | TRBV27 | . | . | CASSLSMGIVNQPQHF | TGTGCCAGCAGTTTATCGATGGGGATCGTCAATCAGCCCCAGCATTTT
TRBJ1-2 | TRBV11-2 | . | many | CASSLAGANYGYTF | TGTGCCAGCAGCTTAGCAGGGGCTAACTATGGCTACACCTTC
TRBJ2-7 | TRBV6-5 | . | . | CASSYNGEQYF | TGTGCCAGCAGTTATAATGGGGAGCAGTACTTC
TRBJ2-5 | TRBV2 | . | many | CASSVWGQEETQYF | TGTGCCAGCAGTGTCTGGGGGCAGGAGGAGACCCAGTACTTC
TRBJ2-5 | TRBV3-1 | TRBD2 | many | CASSLRTRGETQYF | TGTGCCAGCAGCCTCAGGACTAGAGGGGAGACCCAGTACTTC
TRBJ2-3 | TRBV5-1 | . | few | CASSLVGHIDTDTQYF | TGCGCCAGCAGCTTGGTAGGCCATATTGACACAGATACGCAGTATTTT
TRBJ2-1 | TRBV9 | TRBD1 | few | CASSTSGTGYYNEQFF | TGTGCCAGCAGCACATCCGGGACAGGGTACTACAATGAGCAGTTCTTC
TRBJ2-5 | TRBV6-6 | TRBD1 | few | CASSYGQGARETQYF | TGTGCCAGCAGTTACGGACAGGGGGCACGGGAGACCCAGTACTTC
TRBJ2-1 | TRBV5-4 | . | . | CASSFYGSIGNEQFF | TGTGCCAGCAGCTTTTACGGGAGTATAGGCAATGAGCAGTTCTTC
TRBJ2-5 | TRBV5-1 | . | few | CASSLAGVQYGETQYF | TGCGCCAGCAGCTTGGCCGGTGTACAATACGGGGAGACCCAGTACTTC
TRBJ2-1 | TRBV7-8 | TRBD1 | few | CASSRRAGTEYNEQFF | TGTGCCAGCAGCCGTAGGGCCGGGACAGAGTACAATGAGCAGTTCTTC
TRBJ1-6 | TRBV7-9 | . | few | CASSLLAGENSPLHF | TGTGCCAGCAGCTTATTGGCCGGGGAGAATTCACCCCTCCACTTT
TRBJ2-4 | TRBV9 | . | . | CASSAGRTELAKNIQYF | TGTGCCAGCAGCGCCGGAAGGACGGAGCTAGCCAAAAACATTCAGTACTTC
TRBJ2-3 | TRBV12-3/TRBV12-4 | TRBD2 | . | CASSLGSGGHTQYF | TGTGCCAGCAGTTTAGGTAGCGGGGGGCATACGCAGTATTTT
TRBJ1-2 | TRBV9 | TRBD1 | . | CASSASPGQLGVDYGYTF | TGTGCCAGCAGCGCCAGCCCGGGACAGTTGGGCGTGGACTATGGCTACACCTTC
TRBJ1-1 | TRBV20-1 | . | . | CSARSTVSTGSNTEAFF | TGCAGTGCTAGATCAACCGTCTCGACAGGATCGAACACTGAAGCTTTCTTT
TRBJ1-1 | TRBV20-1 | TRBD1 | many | CSARDLMGQGNFF | TGCAGTGCTAGAGATCTTATGGGACAGGGGAATTTCTTT
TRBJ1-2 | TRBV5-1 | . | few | CASSPQDHYGYTF | TGCGCCAGCAGCCCCCAGGACCACTATGGCTACACCTTC
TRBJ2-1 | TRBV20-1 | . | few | CSAITGNEQFF | TGCAGTGCTATTACGGGGAATGAGCAGTTCTTC
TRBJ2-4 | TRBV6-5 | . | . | CASSATEPIAKNIQYF | TGTGCCAGCAGTGCGACAGAGCCTATAGCCAAAAACATTCAGTACTTC
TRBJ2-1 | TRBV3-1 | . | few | CASSHGPSNEQFF | TGTGCCAGCAGCCACGGACCTTCCAATGAGCAGTTCTTC
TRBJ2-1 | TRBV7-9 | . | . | CASSASLSYNEQFF | TGTGCCAGCTCCGCGTCCCTTTCCTACAATGAGCAGTTCTTC
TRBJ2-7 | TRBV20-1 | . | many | CSARGRIRVDEQYF | TGCAGTGCTAGAGGTCGTATCAGGGTAGACGAGCAGTACTTC
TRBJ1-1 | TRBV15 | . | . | CATSRESGMNTEAFF | TGTGCCACCAGCAGAGAGTCGGGAATGAACACTGAAGCTTTCTTT
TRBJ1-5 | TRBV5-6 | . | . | CASSLRSRGGNQPQHF | TGTGCCAGCAGCTTGCGCAGCCGAGGGGGCAATCAGCCCCAGCATTTT
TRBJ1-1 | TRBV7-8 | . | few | CASSLYGALQNTEAFF | TGTGCCAGCAGCTTATACGGCGCCCTTCAGAACACTGAAGCTTTCTTT
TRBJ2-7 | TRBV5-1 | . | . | CASSSTGTKYEQYF | TGCGCCAGCAGCTCAACCGGGACGAAATACGAGCAGTACTTC
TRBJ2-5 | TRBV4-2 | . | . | CASSQGGEETQYF | TGTGCCAGCAGCCAGGGCGGTGAGGAGACCCAGTACTTC